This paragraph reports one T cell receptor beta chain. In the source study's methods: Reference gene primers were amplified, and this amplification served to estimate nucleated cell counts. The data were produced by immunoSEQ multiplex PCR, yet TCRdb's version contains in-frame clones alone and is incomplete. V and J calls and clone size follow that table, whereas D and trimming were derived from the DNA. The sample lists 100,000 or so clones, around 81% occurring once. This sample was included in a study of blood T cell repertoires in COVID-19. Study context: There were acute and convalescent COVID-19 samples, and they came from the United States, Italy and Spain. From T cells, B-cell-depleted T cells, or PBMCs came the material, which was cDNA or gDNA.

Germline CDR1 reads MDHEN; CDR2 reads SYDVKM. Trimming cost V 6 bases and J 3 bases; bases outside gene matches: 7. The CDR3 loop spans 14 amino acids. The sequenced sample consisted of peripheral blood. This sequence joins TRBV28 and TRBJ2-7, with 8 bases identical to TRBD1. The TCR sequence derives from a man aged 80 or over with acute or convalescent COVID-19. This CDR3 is CASSLEQGDYEQYF. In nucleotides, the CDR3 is TGTGCCAGCAGCCTGGAACAGGGGGACTACGAGCAGTACTTC.